A selection of T cell receptor beta chains follows, all from one sample in a study of blood T cell repertoires in COVID-19. Profiled with immunoSEQ multiplex PCR; TCRdb holds only in-frame clones, not every one. This sample carries some 260,000 clones, around 86% of them seen once, and the ten largest clones take approximately 1.6%. The sequencing sample was made of PBMCs or T cells enriched from blood (not recorded which). The source is a man aged 40-50 years who had recovered from COVID-19. The CDR3 runs from the conserved cysteine through the conserved F or W. The D gene is left open where the match is weak. Clone size appears in some rows only: once, few, many, or a class for an expanded clone.

d_gene,j_gene,v_gene,abundance,CDR3aa,CDR3nt
.,TRBJ1-2,TRBV27,.,CASSFKGGGYTF,TGTGCCAGCAGTTTCAAGGGAGGGGGCTACACCTTC
.,TRBJ1-2,TRBV3-1/TRBV3-2,.,CASSLSTDYIGGYGYTF,TGTGCCAGCAGTCTCTCCACCGACTACATCGGAGGCTATGGCTACACCTTC
.,TRBJ1-1,TRBV27,.,CASSFALNTEAFF,TGTGCCAGCAGTTTCGCGCTGAACACTGAAGCTTTCTTT
TRBD1,TRBJ1-6,TRBV6-5,once,CASRTTGVNSPLHF,TGTGCCAGCAGGACAACAGGGGTAAATTCACCCCTCCACTTT
.,TRBJ2-3,TRBV28,.,CASTHGEGADTQYF,TGTGCCAGCACACATGGGGAGGGGGCAGATACGCAGTATTTT
TRBD1,TRBJ2-7,TRBV4-1,.,CASSHRQGFYEQYF,TGCGCCAGCAGCCACAGACAGGGGTTCTACGAGCAGTACTTC
.,TRBJ2-1,TRBV9,.,CASSVARGGTSYNEQFF,TGTGCCAGCAGCGTAGCTAGAGGGGGTACTTCCTACAATGAGCAGTTCTTC
.,TRBJ1-2,TRBV5-1,.,CASSPAVGNYGYTF,TGCGCCAGCAGCCCCGCGGTAGGCAACTATGGCTACACCTTC
TRBD1,TRBJ2-2,TRBV18,.,CASSPWTGETGELFF,TGTGCCAGCTCACCCTGGACAGGGGAGACCGGGGAGCTGTTTTTT
TRBD1,TRBJ2-7,TRBV18,.,CASSPGTGIYEQYF,TGTGCCAGCTCACCTGGGACAGGGATCTACGAGCAGTACTTC
.,TRBJ1-4,TRBV28,.,CASSLSGGRDEKLFF,TGTGCCAGCAGTTTAAGTGGGGGCCGGGATGAAAAACTGTTTTTT
.,TRBJ2-6,TRBV29-1,.,CSVAVSGANVLTF,TGCAGCGTTGCCGTCTCTGGGGCCAACGTCCTGACTTTC
.,TRBJ1-2,TRBV28,.,CASSLSGRNYGYTF,TGTGCCAGCAGTTTATCAGGAAGAAACTATGGCTACACCTTC
TRBD1,TRBJ2-7,TRBV28,.,CASSTPLPGQSYEQYF,TGTGCCAGCAGTACACCGCTTCCGGGACAGTCCTACGAGCAGTACTTC
.,TRBJ1-5,TRBV7-8,once,CASSFGGGLNQPQHF,TGTGCCAGCAGCTTTGGAGGAGGCCTGAATCAGCCCCAGCATTTT
TRBD1,TRBJ2-2,TRBV11-3,.,CASSSDRGGTGELFF,TGTGCCAGCAGCTCGGACAGGGGCGGAACCGGGGAGCTGTTTTTT
TRBD1,TRBJ1-1,TRBV5-1,.,CASSSTDRGVIGAFF,TGCGCCAGCAGCTCCACAGACAGGGGTGTGATAGGAGCTTTCTTT
.,TRBJ1-4,TRBV23-1,.,CASRRFRRVGEKLFF,TGCGCCAGCAGGAGATTCAGGCGGGTAGGTGAAAAACTGTTTTTT
.,TRBJ1-1,TRBV5-1,.,CASSLAGRNTEAFF,TGCGCCAGCAGTTTGGCGGGGAGGAACACTGAAGCTTTCTTT
TRBD1,TRBJ2-7,TRBV6-5,.,CATGQGVGEQYF,TGTGCCACAGGACAGGGCGTCGGGGAGCAGTACTTC
.,TRBJ2-5,TRBV10-3,.,CAISELSSPETQYF,TGTGCCATCAGTGAGTTATCTAGCCCAGAGACCCAGTACTTC
TRBD1,TRBJ1-5,TRBV19,.,CASRGTGDNQPQHF,TGTGCCAGTAGGGGTACAGGGGACAATCAGCCCCAGCATTTT
.,TRBJ2-7,TRBV7-9,.,CASSKTESNFEQYF,TGTGCCAGCAGCAAGACAGAGTCCAACTTCGAGCAGTACTTC
TRBD1,TRBJ1-5,TRBV3-1/TRBV3-2,once,CASSQAEQGSNQPQHF,TGTGCCAGCAGCCAAGCGGAACAGGGGTCTAATCAGCCCCAGCATTTT
TRBD2,TRBJ2-5,TRBV5-1,.,CASSLGAGGGETQYF,TGCGCCAGCAGCTTGGGGGCGGGGGGCGGCGAGACCCAGTACTTC
TRBD1,TRBJ2-7,TRBV18,.,CASSPPQGVHEQYF,TGTGCCAGCTCACCACCCCAGGGGGTCCACGAGCAGTACTTC
.,TRBJ2-7,TRBV2,.,CASSVPSRVGYEQYF,TGTGCCAGCAGTGTTCCGTCCAGGGTAGGTTACGAGCAGTACTTC
.,TRBJ2-7,TRBV27,.,CASSLRQDYEQYF,TGTGCCAGCAGCTTGAGACAGGACTACGAGCAGTACTTC